The clone carrying this T cell receptor (beta chain) was detected once. This sample was included in a study of shared clonotypes between healthy human individuals. This CDR3 has 15 amino acids. Germline CDR1 reads LNHNV; CDR2 reads YYDKDF (reference sequence). Trimming cost V 5 bases and J 2 bases, with 16 bases left between them. Clones were sequenced by immunoSEQ multiplex PCR, and TCRdb holds only the in-frame ones, with some missing. The sample includes over 950,000 clones, around 77% of them seen just once. This clonotype originated in a young man in good health. Some clones in this sample may be carry-over from other donors' samples. The chain carries TRBV15 and TRBJ2-7; D is perhaps TRBD1 (6 bases). The sample taken for sequencing was memory CD4+ T cells from PBMCs. Documented subset: CD45RA-negative fraction. CDR3 DNA sequence: TGTGCCACCAGCGGTCGGGCAGGGGAAACCTACGAGCAGTACTTC. Its protein is CATSGRAGETYEQYF. Variable domain in full (rest from reference TRBV15 and TRBJ2-7): DAMVIQNPRYQVTQFGKPVTLSCSQTLNHNVMYWYQQKSSQAPKLLFHYYDKDFNNEADTPDNFQSRRPNTSFCFLDIRSPGLGDTAMYLCATSGRAGETYEQYFGPGTRLTVT.